This T cell receptor beta chain was found in a study of T cell changes during pregnancy in multiple sclerosis. Germline V CDR1 and CDR2: SGDLS, YYNGEE. This CDR3 spans 14 amino acids. Trimming took off 3 bases at V and 8 bases at J, with 17 bases between the two ends. This table comes from immunoSEQ multiplex PCR, and its TCRdb copy is limited to in-frame clones, with some not included. The data hold approximately 50,000 clones, with around 90% observed a single time. The source material was CD4+ T cells from peripheral blood mononuclear cells, sampled after pregnancy. The origin of this receptor is a female donor with multiple sclerosis, enrolled in a pregnancy study. This sequence joins TRBV9 and TRBJ1-2; D is ambiguous. CDR3 DNA: TGTGCCAGCAGCGGCGGCCTCCACGGCGGAGGCTACACCTTC. Translated: CASSGGLHGGGYTF.